Listed below are T cell receptor beta chains from one sample, sequenced in a study of blood T cell repertoires in COVID-19. Clones were read by immunoSEQ multiplex PCR, and TCRdb kept only the in-frame ones, dropping some. The data show about 62,000 clones, roughly two thirds seen once. Sequenced material: PBMCs or T cells enriched from blood (not recorded which). These receptors were obtained from a woman aged 55 to 70 who had been exposed to COVID-19. Both conserved end residues are part of each CDR3. The D gene is left open where the match is weak. Clone size is given for some rows only: seen once, a few or many times, or a class if the clone is expanded.

d_call clone_size j_call v_call cdr3_aa cdr3_nt
NA NA TRBJ1-1 TRBV25-1 CASSGGFNTEAFF TGTGCCAGCTCGGGTGGGTTTAACACTGAAGCTTTCTTT
NA NA TRBJ2-3 TRBV11-3 CASSLGGTDTQYF TGTGCCAGCAGCTTGGGAGGAACAGATACGCAGTATTTT
NA NA TRBJ1-5 TRBV7-6 CASSLEAGGNQPQHF TGTGCCAGCAGCTTAGAGGCAGGGGGCAATCAGCCCCAGCATTTT
NA NA TRBJ2-7 TRBV28 CASIGVSYEQYF TGTGCCAGTATAGGAGTGTCCTACGAGCAGTACTTC
TRBD1 NA TRBJ1-2 TRBV2 CASRVTGAHYGYTF TGTGCCAGCAGAGTGACAGGGGCCCACTATGGCTACACCTTC
TRBD1 once TRBJ1-6 TRBV5-1 CASSLEGQGAHSPLHF TGCGCCAGCAGCTTGGAAGGGCAGGGGGCTCATTCACCCCTCCACTTT
NA once TRBJ1-2 TRBV7-9 CASSLEVRADYGYTF TGTGCCAGCAGCTTAGAAGTCAGGGCGGACTATGGCTACACCTTC
NA NA TRBJ1-3 TRBV7-8 CASSHLTGTGNTIYF TGTGCCAGCAGCCACCTTACAGGGACTGGAAACACCATATATTTT
TRBD1 once TRBJ1-2 TRBV5-5 CASSPGTGRDYGYTF TGTGCCAGCAGCCCGGGGACAGGGAGGGACTATGGCTACACCTTC
TRBD1 NA TRBJ1-6 TRBV19 CAGSTPGQVYNSPLHF TGTGCCGGGAGTACTCCGGGACAGGTTTATAATTCACCCCTCCACTTT
NA NA TRBJ1-6 TRBV6-5 CASSYRGGRNSPLHF TGTGCCAGCAGTTATAGAGGGGGAAGGAATTCACCCCTCCACTTT
TRBD1 NA TRBJ1-1 TRBV11-2 CASRTKSRPGQVNTEAFF TGTGCCAGCAGGACCAAATCTAGGCCGGGACAGGTGAACACTGAAGCTTTCTTT
NA NA TRBJ1-1 TRBV3-1/TRBV3-2 CASSQDSVSGHGEAFF TGTGCCAGCAGCCAAGATTCAGTGTCCGGACACGGTGAAGCTTTCTTT
TRBD1 few TRBJ1-4 TRBV7-2 CASSFNSGGRGEKLFF TGTGCCAGCAGCTTCAACTCAGGGGGCCGGGGTGAAAAACTGTTTTTT
NA NA TRBJ1-1 TRBV11-3 CASSLEAGSEAFF TGTGCCAGCAGCTTAGAGGCAGGCTCTGAAGCTTTCTTT
TRBD2 NA TRBJ2-1 TRBV24-1 CATSDLPRLAGLNNEQFF TGTGCCACCAGTGATTTGCCGAGACTAGCGGGTTTAAACAATGAGCAGTTCTTC
NA NA TRBJ2-7 TRBV2 CATGQFSYEQYF TGTGCCACCGGACAGTTTTCCTACGAGCAGTACTTC
NA NA TRBJ1-3 TRBV10-1 CASSDSAGNTIYF TGCGCCAGCAGCGACTCCGCGGGAAACACCATATATTTT
NA NA TRBJ1-1 TRBV11-2 CASSYTHRMNTEAFF TGTGCCAGCAGCTACACTCACAGGATGAACACTGAAGCTTTCTTT
TRBD1 once TRBJ2-5 TRBV30 CAWSARTGVLETQYF TGTGCCTGGAGTGCTAGAACAGGGGTTTTGGAGACCCAGTACTTC
TRBD2 NA TRBJ2-2 TRBV9 CASSVGGTSGLSNTGELFF TGTGCCAGCAGCGTAGGTGGGACTAGCGGCTTATCGAACACCGGGGAGCTGTTTTTT
NA NA TRBJ2-3 TRBV24-1 CASHSGLFTDTQYF TGTGCCTCCCACTCGGGACTTTTCACAGATACGCAGTATTTT
NA NA TRBJ1-3 TRBV5-1 CASRLGGTGNTIYF TGCGCCAGCCGCCTGGGGGGCACTGGAAACACCATATATTTT
NA NA TRBJ2-1 TRBV7-9 CASSSRDNEQFF TGTGCCAGCAGCTCCAGGGATAATGAGCAGTTCTTC
TRBD1 few TRBJ1-1 TRBV28 CASSLFLGQTEAFF TGTGCCAGCAGTTTATTCCTGGGACAGACTGAAGCTTTCTTT
NA NA TRBJ2-6 TRBV19 CASSVGTSLLLSGANVLTF TGTGCCAGTAGTGTCGGGACATCGCTACTCCTCTCTGGGGCCAACGTCCTGACTTTC
NA NA TRBJ1-4 TRBV5-1 CASSLAGRGTEKLFF TGCGCCAGCAGCTTGGCGGGCAGGGGTACTGAAAAACTGTTTTTT
TRBD1 NA TRBJ2-7 TRBV28 CASSNRGPLPYEQYF TGTGCCAGCAGTAACAGGGGCCCCCTCCCCTACGAGCAGTACTTC